This T cell receptor beta chain emerged from a study of blood T cell repertoires in COVID-19. This clone came up once. Trimming removed 1 base from V and 10 bases from J, with 21 bases in between. The CDR3 has 17 amino acids. CDR1 is SGHDT and CDR2 is YYEEEE in the germline V gene. Generated by immunoSEQ multiplex PCR, the TCRdb table keeps only in-frame clones and is missing some. The sample lists about 97,000 clones; 80% to 95% were seen once. This sequence joins TRBV5-6 and TRBJ1-6; no firm D call. Input material: peripheral blood. This TCR was sampled from a man aged 50 to 59 with active COVID-19. CDR3: CASSLSALVRGGSPLHF. CDR3 in DNA: TGTGCCAGCAGCTTGTCGGCTCTGGTTCGGGGAGGGTCACCCCTCCACTTT.